Listed here are 10 T cell receptor beta chains from one sample, sequenced in a study of blood T cell repertoires in COVID-19. The method was immunoSEQ multiplex PCR; TCRdb's version includes in-frame clones alone and lacks a portion of them. The data contain about 250,000 clones, about 88% of them seen just once; the ten biggest clones take up around 2%. Sequencing was carried out using peripheral blood. Receptor source: a woman aged 40 to 50 who had recovered from COVID-19.

The V call is TRBV12-3 or TRBV12-4, the J call TRBJ2-7; possibly TRBD1 for D (5 bases). V lost 2 bases and J 0 bases, leaving 5 bases between the germline ends. The CDR3 has 13 residues. CDR3 region: CASSLTGSYEQYF. Written as DNA, the CDR3 is TGTGCCAGCAGTTTAACAGGCTCCTACGAGCAGTACTTC.

V and J are TRBV4-2 and TRBJ2-3; TRBD2 aligns across 11 bases. Unmatched junction bases numbered 9, after V lost 1 base and J lost 6 bases. There are 17 residues in the CDR3. Germline V gives CDR1 LGHNA, CDR2 YNFKEQ. CDR3 bases: TGTGCCAGCAGCCAAGCACTAGCGGGGGCAGAAGGGGATACGCAGTATTTT. This encodes CASSQALAGAEGDTQYF.

The chain recombines TRBV6-5 with TRBJ1-3; 7 bases line up with TRBD1. This CDR3 comprises 15 residues. Per germline, CDR1 MNHEY and CDR2 SVGAGI. With 6 bases clipped from V and 5 bases from J, the junction kept 10 bases outside the gene matches. This CDR3 is CASSSNRQGRNTIYF. The CDR3 coding sequence is TGTGCCAGCAGCTCAAACCGACAGGGAAGAAACACCATATATTTT.

This rearrangement joins TRBV7-2 to TRBJ1-2, with a tentative D call TRBD1 (6 bases). CDR3 length: 14 residues. Trimming took 5 bases from V and 7 from J, leaving 17 bases between them. Germline assignment: CDR1 SGHTA and CDR2 FQGNSA. The CDR3: CASSPRQGQGGYTF. In DNA, the CDR3 is TGTGCCAGCAGCCCAAGGCAGGGACAAGGTGGCTACACCTTC.

This rearrangement joins TRBV6-2 or TRBV6-3 to TRBJ2-3, with no clear D. The CDR3 covers 15 residues. In germline, CDR1 is MNHEY, CDR2 SVGEGT. The V gene lost 5 bases and the J gene lost 1 base, with 13 bases spanning the gap. CDR3 in DNA: TGTGCCAGCAGTCTAAATCCCGGAGGCACAGATACGCAGTATTTT. As protein: CASSLNPGGTDTQYF.

The CDR3 region is CASSLGTGWEETQYF. In DNA, the CDR3 is TGCGCCAGCAGCTTGGGGACAGGGTGGGAAGAGACCCAGTACTTC. The chain recombines TRBV5-1 with TRBJ2-5, with 8 bases identical to TRBD1. V was clipped by 0 bases and J by 3 bases; unmatched bases: 4. CDR3 length: 15 amino acids. Germline V gives CDR1 SGHRS, CDR2 YFSETQ.

V and J are TRBV7-2 and TRBJ2-3, with TRBD2 matching over 11 bases. The germline CDR1 and CDR2 sequences are SGHTA and FQGNSA. This CDR3 is built from 15 residues. Germline trimming cut 4 bases from V and 1 base from J; bases unmatched to any gene: 1. DNA of the CDR3: TGTGCCAGCAGCTCGGGACTAGCGGGCACAGATACGCAGTATTTT. Its protein is CASSSGLAGTDTQYF.

The chain links TRBV18 to TRBJ2-7, with 7 bases aligning to TRBD1. The germline CDR1 and CDR2 sequences are KGHSH and LQKENI. V lost 1 base and J lost 5; bases outside the gene matches: 5. The CDR3 spans 14 residues. CDR3 sequence (DNA): TGTGCCAGCTCACCACAGACAGGGCCGGACGAGCAGTACTTC. Its protein is CASSPQTGPDEQYF. The entire variable domain, with the rest obtained from reference TRBV18 and TRBJ2-7, is as follows: NAGVMQNPRHLVRRRGQEARLRCSPMKGHSHVYWYRQLPEEGLKFMVYLQKENIIDESGMPKERFSAEFPKEGPSILRIQQVVRGDSAAYFCASSPQTGPDEQYFGPGTRLTVT.

This clone has only one observation. The chain links TRBV5-6 to TRBJ2-2; tentatively, D is TRBD2 (5 bases). Trimming took off 0 bases at V and 0 bases at J, with 6 bases between the two ends. The CDR3 consists of 15 residues. Germline assignment: CDR1 SGHDT and CDR2 YYEEEE. This chain's CDR3 is CASSLDGTNTGELFF. The CDR3 coding sequence is TGTGCCAGCAGCTTGGACGGGACGAACACCGGGGAGCTGTTTTTT.

This clone was observed a few times. The chain recombines TRBV29-1 with TRBJ2-2; 7 bases fit TRBD1. This CDR3 spans 14 amino acids. CDR1 SQVTM and CDR2 ANQGSEA come from the germline V gene. V lost 4 bases, J lost 0 bases, and 2 bases stayed unmatched. In nucleotides, the CDR3 is TGCAGCGTTGTCGGGACAGCGAACACCGGGGAGCTGTTTTTT. It encodes CSVVGTANTGELFF.